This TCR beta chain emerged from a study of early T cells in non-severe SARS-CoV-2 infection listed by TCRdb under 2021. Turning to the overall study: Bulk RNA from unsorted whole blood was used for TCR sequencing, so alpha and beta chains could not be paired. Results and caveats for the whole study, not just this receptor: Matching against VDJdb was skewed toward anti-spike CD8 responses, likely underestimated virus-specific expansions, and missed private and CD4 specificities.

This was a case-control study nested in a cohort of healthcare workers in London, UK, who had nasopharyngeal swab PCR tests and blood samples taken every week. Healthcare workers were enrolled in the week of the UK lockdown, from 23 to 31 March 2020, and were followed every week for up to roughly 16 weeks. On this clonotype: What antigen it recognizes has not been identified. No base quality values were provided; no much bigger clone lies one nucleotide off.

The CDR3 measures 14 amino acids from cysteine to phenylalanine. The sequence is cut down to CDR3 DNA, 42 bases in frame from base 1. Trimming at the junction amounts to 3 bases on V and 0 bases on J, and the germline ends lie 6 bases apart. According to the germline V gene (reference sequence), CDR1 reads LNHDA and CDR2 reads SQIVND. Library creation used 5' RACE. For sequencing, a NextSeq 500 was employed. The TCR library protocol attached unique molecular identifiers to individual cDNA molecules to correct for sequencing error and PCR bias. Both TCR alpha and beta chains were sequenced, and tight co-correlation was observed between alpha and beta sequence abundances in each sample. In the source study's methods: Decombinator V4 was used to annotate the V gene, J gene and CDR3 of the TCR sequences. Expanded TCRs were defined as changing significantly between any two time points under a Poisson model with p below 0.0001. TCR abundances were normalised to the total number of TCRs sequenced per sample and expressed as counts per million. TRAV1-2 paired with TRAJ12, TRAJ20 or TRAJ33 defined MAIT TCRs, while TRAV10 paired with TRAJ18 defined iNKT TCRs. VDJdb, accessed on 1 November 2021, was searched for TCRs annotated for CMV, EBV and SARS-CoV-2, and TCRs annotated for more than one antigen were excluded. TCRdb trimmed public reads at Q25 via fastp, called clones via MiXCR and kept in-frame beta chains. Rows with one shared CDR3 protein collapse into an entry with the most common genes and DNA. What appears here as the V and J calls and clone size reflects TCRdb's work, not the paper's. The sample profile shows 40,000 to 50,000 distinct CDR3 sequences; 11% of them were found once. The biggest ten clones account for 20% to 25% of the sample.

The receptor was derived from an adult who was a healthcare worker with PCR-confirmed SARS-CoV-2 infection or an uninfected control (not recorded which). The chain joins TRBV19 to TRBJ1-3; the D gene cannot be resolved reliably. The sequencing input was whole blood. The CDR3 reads CASSMKVSGNTIYF. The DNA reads TGTGCCAGTAGTATGAAGGTCTCTGGAAACACCATATATTTT.